The 29 T cell receptor beta chains in this list originate from one sample, sequenced in a study of glioma-infiltrating T cells after dendritic cell vaccination. The method was immunoSEQ multiplex PCR; TCRdb's version includes in-frame clones alone and lacks a portion of them. Here the sample spans under 75,000 clones, over 75% being singletons. Indicated time point: after dendritic cell vaccination, including at tumor progression/relapse. The sample in question was blood, obtained after dendritic cell vaccination. Receptors were obtained from a human donor with glioblastoma.

The gene calls are TRBV9 and TRBJ2-2; 8 bases fit TRBD1. Germline values: CDR1 SGDLS, CDR2 YYNGEE. The CDR3 loop spans 15 amino acids. With 0 bases clipped from V and 7 bases from J, the junction kept 5 bases outside the gene matches. Here the CDR3 reads CASSVAGQGSGELFF. The CDR3 nucleotides read TGTGCCAGCAGCGTAGCAGGACAGGGTAGCGGGGAGCTGTTTTTT. The whole variable domain, filled in from reference TRBV9 and TRBJ2-2, reads DSGVTQTPKHLITATGQRVTLRCSPRSGDLSVYWYQQSLDQGLQFLIQYYNGEERAKGNILERFSAQQFPDLHSELNLSSLELGDSALYFCASSVAGQGSGELFFGEGSRLTVL.

The gene calls are TRBV5-1 and TRBJ2-3, with D perhaps TRBD1 (6 bases). The CDR3 contains 14 residues. The germline V and J ends were trimmed by 0 bases and 3 bases, with 8 bases remaining between them. The germline V gene has CDR1 SGHRS and CDR2 YFSETQ. CDR3 sequence reads: CASSLGQVTDTQYF. The DNA of the CDR3 is TGCGCCAGCAGCTTGGGACAGGTTACAGATACGCAGTATTTT.

This chain joins TRBV2 and TRBJ1-5; tentatively, D is TRBD1 (5 bases). V was pared by 6 bases and J by 9 bases, with 15 bases between. Germline CDR1 is SNHLY and CDR2 is FYNNEI. The CDR3 totals 13 residues. CDR3 loop: CASRGGTIRPQHF. CDR3 nucleotides: TGTGCCAGCAGGGGGGGTACGATCAGGCCCCAGCATTTT.

This chain connects TRBV9 to TRBJ2-1; possible D gene TRBD2, 6 bases. The V gene lost 0 bases and the J gene lost 4 bases, with 8 bases spanning the gap. The CDR3 has 14 amino acids. Germline assignment: CDR1 SGDLS and CDR2 YYNGEE. The CDR3 region has the DNA TGTGCCAGCAGCGTAGCGGGGGAATACAATGAGCAGTTCTTC. Translating gives CASSVAGEYNEQFF.

The chain joins TRBV28 to TRBJ2-2; possibly TRBD2 for D (5 bases). Germline V gene data show CDR1 as MDHEN and CDR2 as SYDVKM. The CDR3 runs to 14 residues. V was clipped by 11 bases and J by 6 bases, with 19 bases between them. The CDR3 region has the DNA TGTGCCTCGCAGGAGGCGGGTGGAGCCGGGGAGCTGTTTTTT. Translating gives CASQEAGGAGELFF.

A single count supports this clone. This chain connects TRBV4-3 to TRBJ2-3; 10 bases are shared with TRBD2. J gave up 2 bases and V 5 bases, and 7 bases lay outside the gene matches. The CDR3 has 16 residues. From germline, CDR1 is LGHNA and CDR2 YSLEER. CDR3 residues: CASSLSGLADTDTQYF. The CDR3 nucleotides read TGCGCCAGCAGCTTAAGCGGACTAGCGGACACAGATACGCAGTATTTT.

V usage is TRBV6-6 and J usage is TRBJ1-2; D call uncertain. Trimming removed 6 bases from V and 6 bases from J, with 5 bases in between. The germline gives CDR1 MNHNY, CDR2 SVGAGI (reference sequence). The CDR3 is 10 residues long. CDR3: CASRGHGYTF. CDR3 DNA sequence: TGTGCCAGCAGGGGCCATGGCTACACCTTC.

V usage is TRBV30 and J usage is TRBJ1-2; D possibly corresponds to TRBD1 (5 bases). V was shortened by 2 bases and J by 8 bases, with 12 bases between the two germline ends. This CDR3 is 12 amino acids long. Germline assignment: CDR1 GTSNPN and CDR2 SVGIG (reference sequence). CDR3 loop: CAWSLRVNGYTF. CDR3 nucleotide sequence: TGTGCCTGGAGTCTCAGGGTCAACGGCTACACCTTC. The complete variable domain, with remaining parts taken from reference TRBV30 and TRBJ1-2, reads SQTIHQWPATLVQPVGSPLSLECTVEGTSNPNLYWYRQAAGRGLQLLFYSVGIGQISSEVPQNLSASRPQDRQFILSSKKLLLSDSGFYLCAWSLRVNGYTFGSGTRLTVV.

In nucleotides, the CDR3 is TGTGCCTGGAGGGGGACTAGCTCCTACAATGAGCAGTTCTTC. Amino acids: CAWRGTSSYNEQFF. This chain joins TRBV30 and TRBJ2-1; 8 nucleotides align to TRBD2. Germline lookup yields CDR1 GTSNPN and CDR2 SVGIG (reference sequence). Trimming removed 3 bases from V and 0 bases from J; junction bases left unmatched: 1. The CDR3 is 14 residues long.

The CDR3 coding sequence is TGTGCCAGCAGCCAGGGGGCGGGGGTGTCAGCTTTCTTT. This sequence encodes CASSQGAGVSAFF. This sequence joins TRBV14 and TRBJ1-1; D is possibly TRBD1 (6 bases). Trimming took off 3 bases at V and 10 bases at J, with 15 bases between the two ends. The CDR3 is made up of 13 amino acids. Germline CDR1 and CDR2: SGHDN and FVKESK.

The rearrangement links TRBV6-5 to TRBJ2-7, with D tentatively TRBD2 (5 bases). Germline V CDR1 and CDR2: MNHEY, SVGAGI. Trimming cost V 0 bases and J 9 bases, with 6 bases left between them. The CDR3 has 11 residues. Here the CDR3 DNA reads TGTGCCAGCAGTTACTCAGGGAGGCAGTACTTC. Its translation is CASSYSGRQYF.

In this sample, this clone turned up a few times. This chain connects TRBV6-1 to TRBJ1-4; 12 nucleotides agree with TRBD1. The CDR3 is made up of 17 amino acids. Germline CDR1 and CDR2: MNHNS and SASEGT. The V segment lost 3 bases and the J segment 5 bases; nucleotides outside the gene matches: 7. In DNA, the CDR3 is TGTGCCAGCAGTGAGAGTCCCGGGACAGGGGGCAATGAAAAACTGTTTTTT. Translated: CASSESPGTGGNEKLFF.

This sequence joins TRBV28 and TRBJ1-3; D not resolved. CDR1 is MDHEN, CDR2 SYDVKM, per germline. The CDR3 extends over 14 amino acids. The V end lost 3 bases, the J end lost 0 bases, and 6 bases lay between the germline ends. In nucleotides, the CDR3 is TGTGCCAGCAGTTTCGGAGGCTCTGGAAACACCATATATTTT. This translates into CASSFGGSGNTIYF.

V is TRBV4-1 and J is TRBJ1-6; D is uncertain. The V end was cut by 3 bases, the J end by 5 bases, with 26 bases between. The length of the CDR3 is 20 residues. Germline CDR1 is MGHRA and CDR2 is YSYEKL. The CDR3 DNA reads as TGCGCCAGCAGCCATCCCTCGGGAAACAGCCGGGGAAGGGATAATTCACCCCTCCACTTT. Its translation is CASSHPSGNSRGRDNSPLHF.

This clone was recorded only once. This chain connects TRBV15 to TRBJ2-7; TRBD1 is a possible D gene (6 bases). V lost 5 bases, J lost 6 bases, and 20 bases lay in between. In germline, CDR1 is LNHNV, CDR2 YYDKDF (reference sequence). The CDR3 has 15 residues. The CDR3 DNA sequence: TGTGCCACCAGCTCCCGCCAGGGGCGGTCCGGCGAGCAGTACTTC. It translates to CATSSRQGRSGEQYF.

J is TRBJ2-2 and V is TRBV7-3; the D gene is possibly TRBD1 (6 bases). The germline CDR1 and CDR2 sequences are SGHTA and FQGTGA. Trimming pared 1 base from V and 5 bases from J, leaving 14 bases between. The CDR3 sequence is 16 residues long. The CDR3 bases are TGTGCCAGCAGCTTAATTGGTGGGGGCGAGACCGGGGAGCTGTTTTTT. Translating it yields CASSLIGGGETGELFF.

This chain uses TRBV15 with TRBJ1-5; no clear D. This CDR3 is built from 15 residues. V gave up 1 base and J gave up 5 bases, with 12 bases separating them. CDR1 is LNHNV, CDR2 YYDKDF, per germline (reference sequence). CDR3 sequence: CATSRARQVHQPQHF. DNA of the CDR3: TGTGCCACCAGCAGAGCTCGGCAGGTCCATCAGCCCCAGCATTTT. Full variable domain (outside the CDR3, taken from reference TRBV15 and TRBJ1-5): DAMVIQNPRYQVTQFGKPVTLSCSQTLNHNVMYWYQQKSSQAPKLLFHYYDKDFNNEADTPDNFQSRRPNTSFCFLDIRSPGLGDTAMYLCATSRARQVHQPQHFGDGTRLSIL.

V gene TRBV7-8 combines with J gene TRBJ1-4; a weak D match, TRBD1 (6 bases). V was pared by 8 bases and J by 0 bases, with 22 bases between. Germline values: CDR1 SGHVS, CDR2 FQNEAQ. The CDR3 is 18 amino acids. CDR3 coding DNA: TGTGCCAGCTGCCTTGGGCACAGGGCGCTTACAACTAATGAAAAACTGTTTTTT. It is translated as CASCLGHRALTTNEKLFF.

J is TRBJ2-7 and V is TRBV11-1; 7 positions agree with TRBD1. Per the germline V gene, CDR1 is SGHAT and CDR2 is FQDESV (reference sequence). The junction had 9 bases not matched to a gene; V was cut back by 4 bases and J by 3 bases. This CDR3 contains 15 residues. In DNA, the CDR3 is TGTGCCAGCAGCTCCGACCGGGACAGATACTACGAGCAGTACTTC. Encoded protein: CASSSDRDRYYEQYF.

This sequence joins TRBV7-8 and TRBJ2-2, with unresolved D. Germline lookup yields CDR1 SGHVS and CDR2 FQNEAQ. V was trimmed by 2 bases and J by 0 bases, leaving 10 bases between them. This CDR3 contains 16 residues. The CDR3 protein is CASSLTGSANTGELFF. The CDR3 coding sequence is TGTGCCAGCAGCTTAACCGGCAGCGCGAACACCGGGGAGCTGTTTTTT.

The chain recombines TRBV7-2 with TRBJ2-7, with 9 bases aligning to TRBD1. Germline CDR1 SGHTA, CDR2 FQGNSA. The V and J ends lost 4 bases and 3 bases, in that order; junction bases with no gene match: 7. The CDR3 runs 15 residues. CDR3 in amino acids: CASSYHRGLSYEQYF. The DNA of the CDR3 is TGTGCCAGCAGCTACCACAGGGGGCTAAGCTACGAGCAGTACTTC.

The chain carries TRBV15 and TRBJ2-4; D may be TRBD1 (5 bases). CDR3 size: 17 residues. The germline V and J ends were trimmed by 3 bases and 5 bases, with 20 bases remaining between them. The germline gives CDR1 LNHNV, CDR2 YYDKDF (reference sequence). The CDR3 DNA follows: TGTGCCACCAGCAGTCCCGAACTGGGCAGGGTCCAAAACATTCAGTACTTC. This sequence encodes CATSSPELGRVQNIQYF.

V gene TRBV9 combines with J gene TRBJ1-6; D is perhaps TRBD1 (5 bases). CDR3 length equals 15 residues. Trimming stripped 0 bases from V and 6 bases from J, with 10 bases between. Germline-derived CDR1 and CDR2 are SGDLS and YYNGEE. The chain's CDR3 is CASSVGGGVNSPLHF. CDR3 DNA sequence: TGTGCCAGCAGCGTAGGTGGGGGGGTTAATTCACCCCTCCACTTT.

The chain recombines TRBV9 with TRBJ2-7, with 9 bases identical to TRBD1. Trimming cost V 3 bases and J 0 bases; bases outside gene matches: 1. This CDR3 spans 14 amino acids. Germline V gene sequence: CDR1 SGDLS, CDR2 YYNGEE. CDR3 region: CASSETGGSYEQYF. CDR3 nucleotides: TGTGCCAGCAGCGAGACAGGGGGCTCCTACGAGCAGTACTTC.

The V and J genes are TRBV2 and TRBJ1-1, with TRBD1 as a possible D gene (6 bases). V lost 7 bases, J lost 0 bases, and 15 bases lay in between. The CDR3 totals 15 residues. Germline V gene data show CDR1 as SNHLY and CDR2 as FYNNEI. The CDR3 DNA sequence: TGTGCCAGCAAGACAGGCCCTACCATGAACACTGAAGCTTTCTTT. Its protein product is CASKTGPTMNTEAFF.

This chain links TRBV5-1 with TRBJ2-6; the D gene is possibly TRBD2 (5 bases). V was trimmed by 0 bases and J by 2 bases, leaving 12 bases between them. The CDR3 length is 17 residues. Germline V gene lookup returns CDR1 SGHRS and CDR2 YFSETQ. The CDR3 sequence is CASSLASGEPGANVLTF. CDR3 coding DNA: TGCGCCAGCAGCTTGGCCTCCGGGGAACCTGGGGCCAACGTCCTGACTTTC.

This clone was seen once. The chain joins TRBV30 to TRBJ2-7; D may be TRBD1 (5 bases). The CDR3 is 14 amino acids. Germline V gives CDR1 GTSNPN, CDR2 SVGIG (reference sequence). The germline V and J ends were trimmed by 1 base and 0 bases, with 10 bases remaining between them. Here the CDR3 DNA reads TGTGCCTGGAGTGAACCGACAGACTCCTACGAGCAGTACTTC. Protein product: CAWSEPTDSYEQYF.

The rearrangement links TRBV11-3 to TRBJ1-2, with a tentative D call TRBD1 (6 bases). Trimming shortened V by 1 base and J by 7 bases, and 10 bases separated the two germline ends. The germline V gene has CDR1 SGHNT and CDR2 YENEEA. The CDR3 has 13 amino acids. The CDR3 reads CASSLAQGGGYTF. CDR3 bases: TGTGCCAGCAGCTTAGCACAGGGTGGTGGCTACACCTTC.

This chain joins TRBV5-1 and TRBJ1-1, with unresolved D. CDR3 size: 17 residues. V was shortened by 2 bases and J by 0 bases, with 17 bases between the two germline ends. The germline V gene encodes CDR1 SGHRS and CDR2 YFSETQ. The CDR3 loop reads CASSLVSVRGMNTEAFF. CDR3 sequence (DNA): TGCGCCAGCAGCTTAGTATCGGTCCGAGGCATGAACACTGAAGCTTTCTTT.